The clone carrying this T cell receptor (beta chain) was recorded a few times. Its antigen is unidentified. Germline V CDR1 and CDR2: MNHNY, SVGAGI (reference sequence). CDR3 length equals 13 residues. Trimming shortened V by 6 bases and J by 3 bases, and 11 bases separated the two germline ends. These data belong to a study of beta chain features in type 1 diabetes. Reverse transcription of all isolated RNA meant that expressed TCRB transcripts were sequenced. Sequencing used immunoSEQ multiplex PCR; TCRdb keeps in-frame clones, though not all of them. This sample has around 260,000 clones; around 21% occur once, and the top ten carry around 0.028%. Study-wide results and limits: Patients with Type 1 diabetes showed moderately but significantly shorter TCRB CDR3s in all four CD4+ subsets.

The clonotype originates from a middle-aged woman with type 1 diabetes. The chain uses TRBV6-6 and TRBJ1-1, with D possibly TRBD1 on 6 matching bases. What was sequenced was naive CD4+ T cells from blood. The CDR3 spells CASRQGLDTEAFF. Written as DNA, the CDR3 is TGTGCCAGCAGACAGGGTTTGGACACTGAAGCTTTCTTT.